This T cell receptor (beta chain) was captured by sequencing in a study of Graves' ophthalmopathy and Graves' hyperthyroidism. From RNA, the CDR3 regions of TCR beta chains were amplified and sequenced. The first round was an RT-PCR with HTBI primers, and the second round was a multiplex PCR. MiXCR, applied by TCRdb to the multiplex PCR reads, yields one record per CDR3 protein. The sample lists hundreds of thousands of distinct CDR3 sequences; about two fifths were seen once. Germline-derived CDR1 and CDR2 are SGDLS and YYNGEE. Trimming removed 3 bases from V and 4 bases from J, with 11 bases in between. This CDR3 has 13 residues.

This receptor was obtained from an adult man with Graves' ophthalmopathy. Sequencing was done on a sample of peripheral blood. The V call is TRBV9, the J call TRBJ2-7; D possibly uses TRBD1 or TRBD2 (5 bases each). The CDR3 coding sequence is TGTGCCAGCAGCGGGGGGAACCAGTACGAGCAGTACTTC. Amino acid sequence: CASSGGNQYEQYF. The variable domain in full, completed from reference TRBV9 and TRBJ2-7, reads DSGVTQTPKHLITATGQRVTLRCSPRSGDLSVYWYQQSLDQGLQFLIQYYNGEERAKGNILERFSAQQFPDLHSELNLSSLELGDSALYFCASSGGNQYEQYFGPGTRLTVT.